These 19 T cell receptor beta chains came from one sample sequenced in a study of identical twins. MiXCR, applied by TCRdb to the 5' RACE reads, yields one record per CDR3 protein. The sample records about 530,000 distinct CDR3 sequences, 20% to 25% being singletons. The same data also went into a second study, on yellow fever vaccine responses in identical twins.

The specimen was CD4+ T cells sorted from blood. These receptors were collected from a woman under 30 in good health.

The V gene is TRBV29-1, the J gene TRBJ2-7, with 9 bases fitting TRBD1. The V gene's germline CDR1 is SQVTM and CDR2 ANQGSEA. This CDR3 spans 11 amino acids. The trim removed 4 bases at V and 5 bases at J, leaving 0 bases unmatched. The CDR3 DNA reads TGCAGCGTTGGACAGGGGGACGAGCAGTACTTC. Its protein is CSVGQGDEQYF.

A few counts support this clonotype. The rearrangement uses TRBV20-1 and TRBJ2-7, with D uncertain. The germline CDR1 and CDR2 sequences are DFQATT and SNEGSKA (reference sequence). This CDR3 has 13 residues. The germline V and J ends were trimmed by 1 base and 5 bases, with 12 bases remaining between them. The CDR3 here is CSARGPVTHEQYF. CDR3 nucleotide sequence: TGCAGTGCTAGAGGCCCCGTAACCCACGAGCAGTACTTC.

This clonotype appeared a few times. The chain is built from TRBV20-1 and TRBJ1-2; TRBD1 matches 12 bases. The length of the CDR3 is 15 residues. CDR1 DFQATT and CDR2 SNEGSKA come from the germline V gene (reference sequence). The V gene end was trimmed by 1 base and the J gene end by 6 bases; junction bases not matched to a gene: 6. DNA of the CDR3: TGCAGTGCTAGAGTCCCGGGACAGGGGGCCCATGGCTACACCTTC. As protein: CSARVPGQGAHGYTF.

This clonotype was counted between two and nine times. The chain carries TRBV5-1 and TRBJ2-5, with unresolved D. Germline CDR1 is SGHRS and CDR2 is YFSETQ. V was shortened by 5 bases and J by 1 base, with 15 bases between the two germline ends. The CDR3 contains 15 residues. CDR3 DNA sequence: TGCGCCAGCAGGAGAGGCCCGGGTTCCCAAGAGACCCAGTACTTC. Translating gives CASRRGPGSQETQYF.

There are a few counts of this clonotype. The J gene is TRBJ2-1, the V gene TRBV20-1, with TRBD1 matching 7 bases. The ends lost 3 bases at V and 1 base at J; junction bases unmatched: 6. The CDR3 consists of 15 residues. The germline gives CDR1 DFQATT, CDR2 SNEGSKA (reference sequence). The CDR3 reads CSASDRERSYNEQFF. CDR3 coding DNA: TGCAGTGCTAGTGACAGGGAACGGTCCTACAATGAGCAGTTCTTC.

The sample holds a few counts of this clonotype. This chain uses TRBV12-3 or TRBV12-4 with TRBJ2-1; perhaps TRBD1 as D (6 bases). The V gene lost 1 base and the J gene lost 4 bases, with 17 bases spanning the gap. The CDR3 has 17 amino acids. The CDR3 nucleotides read TGTGCCAGCAGTTTAGAGGGGACGGGACATAGGTACAATGAGCAGTTCTTC. Translating it yields CASSLEGTGHRYNEQFF.

The chain joins TRBV20-1 to TRBJ2-1; D is unresolved. Trimming shortened V by 5 bases and J by 7 bases, and 15 bases separated the two germline ends. Germline assignment: CDR1 DFQATT and CDR2 SNEGSKA (reference sequence). The CDR3 is 13 residues long. CDR3 residues: CSASRAHVNEQFF. The DNA of the CDR3 is TGCAGTGCTTCCCGGGCACATGTTAATGAGCAGTTCTTC.

This clonotype has only a few counts. The CDR3 region has the DNA TGTGCCAGCAGTTTAGACAGGTTTTACCTTGAAGCTTTCTTT. It encodes CASSLDRFYLEAFF. The V and J genes are TRBV27 and TRBJ1-1; TRBD1 is a possible D gene (6 bases). Per the germline V gene, CDR1 is MNHEY and CDR2 is SMNVEV (reference sequence). The germline V and J ends were trimmed by 2 bases and 7 bases, with 14 bases remaining between them. This CDR3 region has 14 residues.

There are many counts of this clonotype. The chain couples TRBV12-3 or TRBV12-4 to TRBJ2-1; tentatively, D is TRBD1 (8 bases). The CDR3 has 15 residues. With 4 bases removed from V and 4 bases from J, the gap between germline ends came to 14 bases. The CDR3 DNA follows: TGTGCCAGCAGTTCCGGACAGGGAGGGTACAATGAGCAGTTCTTC. This gives the protein CASSSGQGGYNEQFF.

The rearrangement uses TRBV4-1 and TRBJ2-5; 8 positions match TRBD2. In germline, CDR1 is MGHRA, CDR2 YSYEKL. V lost 1 base and J lost 7; bases outside the gene matches: 17. The CDR3 is 18 amino acids. The CDR3 sequence is CASSQGLSGGRGRVTQYF. The CDR3 nucleotides read TGCGCCAGCAGCCAAGGGTTAAGCGGGGGCCGGGGAAGGGTGACCCAGTACTTC.

There are a few counts of this clonotype. J is TRBJ2-1 and V is TRBV20-1, with a possible D match to TRBD2 (7 bases). The CDR3 length is 18 residues. Trimming took 2 bases from V and 9 from J, leaving 29 bases between them. Germline V gene sequence: CDR1 DFQATT, CDR2 SNEGSKA (reference sequence). This CDR3 reads CSARLPAYKGGPWVEQFF. The CDR3 DNA is TGCAGTGCTAGATTGCCCGCTTACAAGGGGGGGCCTTGGGTTGAGCAGTTCTTC.

The chain recombines TRBV12-3 or TRBV12-4 with TRBJ1-6; TRBD1 matches 10 bases. V gave up 5 bases and J gave up 7 bases; unmatched junction bases: 8. CDR3 length: 16 amino acids. The CDR3 DNA reads TGTGCCAGCAGTCCCCGGACAGGGGGTCAAAATTCACCCCTCCACTTT. This translates into CASSPRTGGQNSPLHF.

V usage is TRBV5-6 and J usage is TRBJ1-1; 7 bases match TRBD1. The germline CDR1 and CDR2 sequences are SGHDT and YYEEEE. CDR3 length: 14 amino acids. The junction had 4 bases not matched to a gene; V was cut back by 1 base and J by 4 bases. The CDR3 reads CASSLTGASTEAFF. The DNA for the CDR3 is TGTGCCAGCAGCTTGACAGGGGCGAGCACTGAAGCTTTCTTT.

This clonotype came up a few times. In DNA, the CDR3 is TGTGCCAGCTCAACCGACCTTAACACTGAAGCTTTCTTT. Translation: CASSTDLNTEAFF. The rearrangement links TRBV2 to TRBJ1-1; D unresolved. The CDR3 runs to 13 residues. Per the germline V gene, CDR1 is SNHLY and CDR2 is FYNNEI. Trimming shortened V by 8 bases and J by 2 bases, and 12 bases separated the two germline ends.

V is TRBV10-3 and J is TRBJ2-1, with TRBD2 identical over 8 bases. CDR3 length: 15 residues. V lost 6 bases and J lost 6; bases outside the gene matches: 10. From germline, CDR1 is ENHRY and CDR2 SYGVKD. The CDR3 is CAIRESGGPSNEQFF. Written as DNA, the CDR3 is TGTGCCATCAGAGAATCGGGGGGGCCCTCCAATGAGCAGTTCTTC.

This clonotype was counted only a few times. V usage is TRBV11-2 and J usage is TRBJ2-3; 11 positions agree with TRBD2. The V gene's germline CDR1 is SGHAT and CDR2 FQNNGV. This CDR3 contains 15 residues. The junction had 3 bases not matched to a gene; V was cut back by 6 bases and J by 1 base. The CDR3 region is CASRISGGGTDTQYF. DNA of the CDR3: TGTGCCAGCAGGATTAGCGGGGGGGGCACAGATACGCAGTATTTT.

V and J are TRBV5-1 and TRBJ1-6; no clear D gene. The CDR3 has 14 residues. Germline V gene data show CDR1 as SGHRS and CDR2 as YFSETQ. V lost 0 bases and J lost 9, with 10 bases in between. The CDR3 sequence is CASSLDQTGSPLHF. Here the CDR3 DNA reads TGCGCCAGCAGCTTGGATCAGACCGGTTCACCCCTCCACTTT. Complete variable domain (other parts from reference TRBV5-1 and TRBJ1-6): KAGVTQTPRYLIKTRGQQVTLSCSPISGHRSVSWYQQTPGQGLQFLFEYFSETQRNKGNFPGRFSGRQFSNSRSEMNVSTLELGDSALYLCASSLDQTGSPLHFGNGTRLTVT.

CDR3 amino acids: CASSFSQGFAGELFF. The CDR3 coding sequence is TGTGCCAGCAGTTTCTCACAGGGTTTCGCCGGGGAGCTGTTTTTT. The chain joins TRBV12-3 or TRBV12-4 to TRBJ2-2, with TRBD1 as a possible D gene (6 bases). Between the trimmed V and J ends, which lost 3 bases and 6 bases, there was a span of 14 bases. CDR3 length: 15 residues.

V is TRBV18 and J is TRBJ1-1; D unclear. The germline CDR1 and CDR2 sequences are KGHSH and LQKENI. Trimming pared 3 bases from V and 1 base from J, leaving 6 bases between. The CDR3 covers 13 residues. CDR3 DNA sequence: TGTGCCAGCTCACCGAAACAGAACACTGAAGCTTTCTTT. This gives the protein CASSPKQNTEAFF.